The clone carrying this TCR beta chain was seen ten or more times. The antigen is not known. CDR3 and TCR beta VDJ profiling relied on genomic DNA as the template. TCRdb re-derived calls from the reads in MiXCR, one entry per CDR3 protein. The sample has about 190,000 distinct CDR3 sequences, less than 70% seen once. The sample is drawn from a study of CD8+CD57+ T cells in acquired aplastic anemia. For the study at large: The study obtained an average of about 3.4 ug of DNA from sorted CD4+ and CD8+ cells.

Study-wide points: It was found that twenty-nine CD8+ CDR3 sequences were shared between patients and controls. Levels of CD8+ Simpson's diversity were not significantly distinct in patients versus controls.

CDR3 size: 14 residues. V was clipped by 6 bases and J by 2 bases, with 13 bases between them. From germline, CDR1 is SNHLY and CDR2 FYNNEI. The genes are TRBV2 and TRBJ1-1; D gene ambiguous. Sequencing used sorted CD4+, CD8+, or CD8+CD57+ T cells (not recorded which) from PBMCs. The receptor's source is a human donor in good health, serving as a control. The CDR3 nucleotides are TGTGCCAGCAGCTTACAGAGAGCCAACACTGAAGCTTTCTTT. It specifies CASSLQRANTEAFF.